The subject of this entry is one TCR beta chain. Its target is unknown. This entry is derived from a study of T cell therapy after organ transplantation. The CDR3 spans 15 residues. In germline, CDR1 is MNHNS, CDR2 SASEGT. The J segment lost 3 bases and the V segment lost 5 bases, leaving 7 bases of the junction unmatched. TCRdb's copy holds only in-frame clones and misses some; the assay was immunoSEQ multiplex PCR. The repertoire holds 20,000 or so clones, with around 81% as singletons. Time point indicated: 4-8 weeks after completion of therapy. J is TRBJ2-7 and V is TRBV6-1, with 10 bases fitting TRBD1. Here the sequenced sample was CD8+ T cells from blood, taken after autologous CMV-specific T cell therapy. The clonotype originates from a human patient who had received a solid organ transplant and had CMV disease. Some of the T cells may derive from the graft donor. CDR3 residues: CASSTGTGAHYEQYF. The CDR3 DNA follows: TGTGCCAGCAGTACCGGGACAGGGGCGCACTACGAGCAGTACTTC.